This note documents a single TCR beta chain sequence. Antigen: not known. Germline V gives CDR1 DFQATT, CDR2 SNEGSKA (reference sequence). With 5 bases removed from V and 2 bases from J, the gap between germline ends came to 13 bases. This CDR3 has 13 amino acids. This sample was included in a study of blood T cells in healthy people across ages. Across the study: For every two T cells, template switching captured about one barcoded beta molecule.

Whole-study results and caveats: Diversity estimated from one million T cells was considered an underestimate.

Combining a sample-barcoded 5' primer with a J-beta primer mix, a second PCR ran for roughly 7 to 11 cycles. With 12 random nucleotides, a template-switch adaptor tagged each individual cDNA molecule. From the 5' RACE reads, TCRdb called clonotypes with MiXCR, one entry per CDR3 protein. The sample contains 450,000 to 600,000 distinct CDR3 sequences, about 28% of which appear only once. The same sample was also used in a study of T cells of mothers and their children.

The sequence came from a boy aged 2-15 years in good health. The chain couples TRBV20-1 to TRBJ2-7; weak D call: TRBD1 (6 bases). Sequenced material: blood. CDR3 region: CSAFPDSPYEQYF. The CDR3 bases are TGCAGTGCTTTTCCGGACAGCCCCTACGAGCAGTACTTC.